This T cell receptor beta chain came from a study of shared clonotypes between healthy human individuals. Overall study: Three plates each covered CD4 naive and memory; CD8 naive two, CD8 memory one.

There are 14 residues in the CDR3. Germline V CDR1 and CDR2: SGHRS, YFSETQ. V lost 7 bases to trimming and J lost 0 bases; unmatched junction nucleotides: 5. Sequencing was performed with immunoSEQ multiplex PCR; in TCRdb, only in-frame clones are kept and a portion is missing. The sample contains 2 million to 2.5 million clones, 85% to 95% of which appear only once. The sequence came from a man younger than 35 in good health. Some clones in this sample may be carry-over from other donors' samples. Sample: naive CD4+ T cells from PBMCs. Subset defined: CD45RA+ positively selected. This rearrangement joins TRBV5-1 to TRBJ1-1; 8 bases align to TRBD1. CDR3 in DNA: TGCGCCAGCCGGACAGGGTCTCTGAACACTGAAGCTTTCTTT. Its translation: CASRTGSLNTEAFF.